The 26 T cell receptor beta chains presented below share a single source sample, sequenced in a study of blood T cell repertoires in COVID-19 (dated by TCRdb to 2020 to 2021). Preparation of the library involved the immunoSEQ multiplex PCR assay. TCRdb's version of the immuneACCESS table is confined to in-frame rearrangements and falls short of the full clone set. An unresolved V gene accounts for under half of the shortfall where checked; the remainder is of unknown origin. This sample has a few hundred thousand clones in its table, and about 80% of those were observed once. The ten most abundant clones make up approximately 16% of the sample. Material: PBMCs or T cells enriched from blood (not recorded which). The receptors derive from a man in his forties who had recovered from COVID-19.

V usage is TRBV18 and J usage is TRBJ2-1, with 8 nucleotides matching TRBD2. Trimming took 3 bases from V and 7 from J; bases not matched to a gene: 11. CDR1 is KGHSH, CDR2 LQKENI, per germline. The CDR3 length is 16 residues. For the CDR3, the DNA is TGTGCCAGCTCACCTTCAACGGGGGGGCCGGGGAATGAGCAGTTCTTC. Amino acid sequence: CASSPSTGGPGNEQFF.

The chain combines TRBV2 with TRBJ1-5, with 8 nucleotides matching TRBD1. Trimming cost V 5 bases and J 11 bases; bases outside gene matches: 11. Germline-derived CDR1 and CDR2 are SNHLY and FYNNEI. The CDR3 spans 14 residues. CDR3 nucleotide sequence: TGTGCCAGCAGTCCCGGGACAGGAGCCCGGGCCCAGCATTTT. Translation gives CASSPGTGARAQHF. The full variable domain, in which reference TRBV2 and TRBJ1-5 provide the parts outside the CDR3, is EPEVTQTPSHQVTQMGQEVILRCVPISNHLYFYWYRQILGQKVEFLVSFYNNEISEKSEIFDDQFSVERPDGSNFTLKIRSTKLEDSAMYFCASSPGTGARAQHFGDGTRLSIL.

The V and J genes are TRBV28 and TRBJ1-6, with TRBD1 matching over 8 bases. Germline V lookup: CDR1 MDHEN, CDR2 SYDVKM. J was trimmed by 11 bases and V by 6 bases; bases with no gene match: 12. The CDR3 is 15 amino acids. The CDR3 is CASSLRDRPATPLHF. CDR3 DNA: TGTGCCAGCAGCCTTCGGGACAGGCCCGCGACACCCCTCCACTTT.

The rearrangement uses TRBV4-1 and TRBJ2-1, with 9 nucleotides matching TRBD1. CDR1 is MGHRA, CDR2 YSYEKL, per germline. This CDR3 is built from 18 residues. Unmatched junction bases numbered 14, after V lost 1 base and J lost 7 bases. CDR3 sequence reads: CASSQVVRETGGSNEQFF. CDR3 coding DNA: TGCGCCAGCAGCCAAGTTGTTCGTGAGACAGGGGGTTCGAATGAGCAGTTCTTC.

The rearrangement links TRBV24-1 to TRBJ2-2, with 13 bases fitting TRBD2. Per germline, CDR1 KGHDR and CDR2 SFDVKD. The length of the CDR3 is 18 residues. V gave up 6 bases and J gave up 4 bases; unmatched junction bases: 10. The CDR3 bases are TGTGCCACCAGTCCCTGGACTAGCGGGAGTAAATCCACCGGGGAGCTGTTTTTT. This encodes CATSPWTSGSKSTGELFF.

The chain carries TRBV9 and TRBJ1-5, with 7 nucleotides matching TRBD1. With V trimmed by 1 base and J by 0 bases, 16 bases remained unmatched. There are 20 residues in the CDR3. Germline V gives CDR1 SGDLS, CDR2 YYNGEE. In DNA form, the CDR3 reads TGTGCCAGCAGCGTAACCCACCACCCGACAGGGACGGTTAGCAATCAGCCCCAGCATTTT. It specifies CASSVTHHPTGTVSNQPQHF.

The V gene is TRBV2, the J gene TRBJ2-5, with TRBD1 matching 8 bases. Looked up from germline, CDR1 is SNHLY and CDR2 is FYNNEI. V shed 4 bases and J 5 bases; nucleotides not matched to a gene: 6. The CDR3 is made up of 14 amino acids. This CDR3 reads CASSGGQGYETQYF. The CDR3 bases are TGTGCCAGCAGTGGAGGACAGGGCTACGAGACCCAGTACTTC.

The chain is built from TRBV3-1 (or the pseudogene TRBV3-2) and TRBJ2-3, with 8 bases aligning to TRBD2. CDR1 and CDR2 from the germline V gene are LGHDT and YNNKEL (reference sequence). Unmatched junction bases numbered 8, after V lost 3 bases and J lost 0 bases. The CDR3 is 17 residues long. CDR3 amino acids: CASSQGTRISSTDTQYF. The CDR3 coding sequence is TGTGCCAGCAGCCAGGGGACTAGGATATCTAGCACAGATACGCAGTATTTT.

Here the CDR3 DNA reads TGTGCCAGCAGCGCCGCCGGGACATCCACCTACGAGCAGTACTTC. Protein sequence: CASSAAGTSTYEQYF. V is TRBV7-2 and J is TRBJ2-7; a weak D match, TRBD1 (6 bases). Germline CDR1 reads SGHTA; CDR2 reads FQGNSA. Trimming took 5 bases from V and 2 from J, leaving 16 bases between them. The CDR3 length is 15 residues.

The CDR3 bases are TGTGCCAGCGGAGGACAGGGGGCGTTATTTTCGTATGAAAAACTGTTTTTT. This encodes CASGGQGALFSYEKLFF. This chain links TRBV7-9 with TRBJ1-4; TRBD1 matches at 11 bases. This CDR3 spans 17 amino acids. V was clipped by 8 bases and J by 6 bases; unmatched bases: 14. Germline-derived CDR1 and CDR2 are SEHNR and FQNEAQ (reference sequence).

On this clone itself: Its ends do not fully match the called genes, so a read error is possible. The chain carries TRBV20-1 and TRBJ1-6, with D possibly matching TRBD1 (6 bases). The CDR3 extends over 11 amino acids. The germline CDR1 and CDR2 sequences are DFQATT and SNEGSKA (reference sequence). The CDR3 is CSASVRGHLKF. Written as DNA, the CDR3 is TGCAGTGCCTCGGTCCGGGGACACCTAAAGTTT.

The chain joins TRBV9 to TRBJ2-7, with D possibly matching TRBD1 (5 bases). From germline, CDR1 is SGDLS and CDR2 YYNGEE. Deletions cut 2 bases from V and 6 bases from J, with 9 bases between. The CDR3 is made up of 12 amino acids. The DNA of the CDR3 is TGTGCCAGCAGCGTTACCCAGGGCGAGCAGTACTTC. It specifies CASSVTQGEQYF.

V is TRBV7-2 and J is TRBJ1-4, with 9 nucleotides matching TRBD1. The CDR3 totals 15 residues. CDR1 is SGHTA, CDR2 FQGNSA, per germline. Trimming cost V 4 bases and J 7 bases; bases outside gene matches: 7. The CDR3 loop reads CASSWPDRGLEKLFF. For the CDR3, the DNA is TGTGCCAGCAGCTGGCCGGACAGGGGCCTTGAAAAACTGTTTTTT. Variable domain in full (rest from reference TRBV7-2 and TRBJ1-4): GAGVSQSPSNKVTEKGKDVELRCDPISGHTALYWYRQSLGQGLEFLIYFQGNSAPDKSGLPSDRFSAERTGGSVSTLTIQRTQQEDSAVYLCASSWPDRGLEKLFFGSGTQLSVL.

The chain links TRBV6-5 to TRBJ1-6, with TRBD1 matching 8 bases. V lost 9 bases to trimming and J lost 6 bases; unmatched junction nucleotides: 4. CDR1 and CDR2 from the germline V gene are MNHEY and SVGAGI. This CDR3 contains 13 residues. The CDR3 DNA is TGTGCCAGTCAGGGGGCGCTTAATTCACCCCTCCACTTT. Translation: CASQGALNSPLHF.

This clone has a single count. The CDR3, as DNA: TGTGCCAGTAGTAGCTGGGCTGGCTACACCTTC. Translated, it gives CASSSWAGYTF. V is TRBV19 and J is TRBJ1-2; D is ambiguous. CDR1 and CDR2 from the germline V gene are LNHDA and SQIVND (reference sequence). Trimming took 4 bases from V and 7 from J, leaving 7 bases between them. The CDR3 contains 11 residues. Full variable domain (rest looked up from reference TRBV19 and TRBJ1-2): DGGITQSPKYLFRKEGQNVTLSCEQNLNHDAMYWYRQDPGQGLRLIYYSQIVNDFQKGDIAEGYSVSREKKESFPLTVTSAQKNPTAFYLCASSSWAGYTFGSGTRLTVV.

The CDR3 reads CASTGTYNSPLHF. The CDR3 DNA reads as TGTGCCAGCACCGGGACCTATAATTCACCCCTCCACTTT. The V and J genes are TRBV2 and TRBJ1-6; D is ambiguous. This CDR3 has 13 amino acids. Trimming removed 7 bases from V and 2 bases from J, with 6 bases in between. The germline V gene has CDR1 SNHLY and CDR2 FYNNEI.

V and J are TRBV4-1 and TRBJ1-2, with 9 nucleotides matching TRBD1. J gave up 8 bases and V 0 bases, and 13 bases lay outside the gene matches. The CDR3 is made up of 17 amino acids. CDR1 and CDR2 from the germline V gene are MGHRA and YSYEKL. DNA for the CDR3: TGCGCCAGCAGCCAAGATCCCGGACAGGGGATCCTGTGGGGCTACACCTTC. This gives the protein CASSQDPGQGILWGYTF.

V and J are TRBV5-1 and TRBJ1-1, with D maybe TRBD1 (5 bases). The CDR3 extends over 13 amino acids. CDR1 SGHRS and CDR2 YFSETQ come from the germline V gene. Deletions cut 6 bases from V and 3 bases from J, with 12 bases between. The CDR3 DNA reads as TGCGCCAGCACGGACACACTCTACACTGAAGCTTTCTTT. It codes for CASTDTLYTEAFF.

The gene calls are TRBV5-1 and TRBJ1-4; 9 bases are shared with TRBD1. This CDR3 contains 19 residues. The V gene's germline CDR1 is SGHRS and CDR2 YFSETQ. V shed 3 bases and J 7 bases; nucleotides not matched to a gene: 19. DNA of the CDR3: TGCGCCAGCAGCTGGGGGACGGGGACAGGGTCCGTACGTGGTGAAAAACTGTTTTTT. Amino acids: CASSWGTGTGSVRGEKLFF.

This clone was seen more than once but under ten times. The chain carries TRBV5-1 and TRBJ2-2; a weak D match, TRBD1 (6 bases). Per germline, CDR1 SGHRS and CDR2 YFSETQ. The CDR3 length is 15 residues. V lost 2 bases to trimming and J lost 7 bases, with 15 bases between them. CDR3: CASSFLQGSGGELFF. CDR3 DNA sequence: TGCGCCAGCAGCTTCCTGCAGGGGTCGGGCGGGGAGCTGTTTTTT.

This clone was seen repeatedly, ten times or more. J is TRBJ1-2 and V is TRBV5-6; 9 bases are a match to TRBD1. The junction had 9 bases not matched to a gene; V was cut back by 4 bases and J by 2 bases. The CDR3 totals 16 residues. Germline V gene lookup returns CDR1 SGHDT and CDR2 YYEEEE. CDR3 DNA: TGTGCCAGCAGCCCTACCGGGACAGGGTCCAACTATGGCTACACCTTC. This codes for CASSPTGTGSNYGYTF.

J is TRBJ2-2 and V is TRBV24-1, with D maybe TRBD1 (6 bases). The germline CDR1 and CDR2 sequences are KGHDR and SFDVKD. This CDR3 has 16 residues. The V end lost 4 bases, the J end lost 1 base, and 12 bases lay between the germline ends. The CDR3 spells CATSDPGARNTGELFF. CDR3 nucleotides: TGTGCCACCAGTGACCCAGGGGCGAGGAACACCGGGGAGCTGTTTTTT.

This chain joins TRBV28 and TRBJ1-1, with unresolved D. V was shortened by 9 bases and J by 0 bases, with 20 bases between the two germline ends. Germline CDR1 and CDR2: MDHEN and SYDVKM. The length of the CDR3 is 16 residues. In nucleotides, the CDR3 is TGTGCCAGTAACCCTAGCCTGCGGGAGGTGAACACTGAAGCTTTCTTT. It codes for CASNPSLREVNTEAFF.

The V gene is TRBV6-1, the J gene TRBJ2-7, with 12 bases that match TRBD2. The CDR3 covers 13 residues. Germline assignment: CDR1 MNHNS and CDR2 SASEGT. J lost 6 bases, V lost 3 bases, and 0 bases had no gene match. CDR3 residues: CASSETSGGEQYF. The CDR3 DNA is TGTGCCAGCAGTGAGACTAGCGGGGGCGAGCAGTACTTC.

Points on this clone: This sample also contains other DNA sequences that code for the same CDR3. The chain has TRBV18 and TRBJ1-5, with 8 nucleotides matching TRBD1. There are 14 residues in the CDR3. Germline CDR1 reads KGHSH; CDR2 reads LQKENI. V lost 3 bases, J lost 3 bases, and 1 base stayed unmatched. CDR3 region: CASSPQGANQPQHF. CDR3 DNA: TGTGCCAGCTCACCGCAGGGGGCCAATCAGCCCCAGCATTTT.

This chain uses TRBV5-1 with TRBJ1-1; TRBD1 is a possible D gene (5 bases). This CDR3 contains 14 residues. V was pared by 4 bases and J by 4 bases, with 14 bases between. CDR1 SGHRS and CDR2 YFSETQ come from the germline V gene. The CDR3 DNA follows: TGCGCCAGCAGCAGCAGGGCGGTAGGCACTGAAGCTTTCTTT. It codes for CASSSRAVGTEAFF.